This passage covers 26 T cell receptor beta chains from one sample sequenced in a study of T cells in Graves' hyperthyroidism and ophthalmopathy. From RNA transcripts, TCR beta CDR3 regions were amplified. HTBI primers were the set used in a first-round RT-PCR of the TCR CDR3. TCRdb re-called the multiplex PCR reads with MiXCR, one entry per CDR3 protein. The repertoire holds fewer than 550,000 distinct CDR3 sequences, with 15% to 19% as singletons. Input material: blood. Receptor source: a woman aged 18 to 35 with Graves' hyperthyroidism.

This rearrangement joins TRBV5-1 to TRBJ1-2, with 10 bases that match TRBD1. The germline V gene encodes CDR1 SGHRS and CDR2 YFSETQ. CDR3 size: 14 residues. The V gene end was trimmed by 3 bases and the J gene end by 2 bases; junction bases not matched to a gene: 1. The CDR3 sequence is CASSWDRGNYGYTF. CDR3 in DNA: TGCGCCAGCAGCTGGGACAGGGGAAACTATGGCTACACCTTC.

The CDR3 loop is CASSLGTAASPQHF. The CDR3 coding sequence is TGTGCCAGCAGCTTAGGGACCGCCGCTTCGCCCCAGCATTTT. The chain recombines TRBV7-9 with TRBJ1-5; D is ambiguous. The CDR3 loop spans 14 amino acids. CDR1 is SEHNR, CDR2 FQNEAQ, per germline (reference sequence). The germline V and J ends were trimmed by 1 base and 9 bases, with 13 bases remaining between them.

V and J are TRBV7-9 and TRBJ2-5; 9 bases agree with TRBD2. This CDR3 region has 15 residues. V lost 4 bases, J lost 4 bases, and 7 bases stayed unmatched. Germline V CDR1 and CDR2: SEHNR, FQNEAQ (reference sequence). For the CDR3, the DNA is TGTGCCAGCAGCTCCCGAGTTAGCGGGGGAGAGACCCAGTACTTC. Translation gives CASSSRVSGGETQYF.

This clonotype was counted at least ten times. This chain links TRBV13 with TRBJ1-2, with D unresolved. The CDR3 extends over 15 amino acids. From germline, CDR1 is PRHDT and CDR2 FYEKMQ (reference sequence). Trimming left V 1 base short and J 5 bases short, with 14 bases between. The CDR3 sequence is CASSLEDSPQYGYTF. CDR3 coding DNA: TGTGCCAGCAGCTTAGAGGACTCTCCCCAGTATGGCTACACCTTC.

This clonotype turned up a few times. The chain employs TRBV9 and TRBJ1-5; D remains ambiguous. CDR1 and CDR2 (germline): SGDLS, YYNGEE. This CDR3 is 13 amino acids long. Trimming removed 0 bases from V and 3 bases from J, with 4 bases in between. The CDR3 loop is CASSVAPNQPQHF. CDR3 nucleotides: TGTGCCAGCAGCGTAGCCCCCAATCAGCCCCAGCATTTT. The whole variable domain, filled in from reference TRBV9 and TRBJ1-5, reads DSGVTQTPKHLITATGQRVTLRCSPRSGDLSVYWYQQSLDQGLQFLIQYYNGEERAKGNILERFSAQQFPDLHSELNLSSLELGDSALYFCASSVAPNQPQHFGDGTRLSIL.

This clonotype was seen a few times. This chain links TRBV5-1 with TRBJ2-2, with TRBD2 matching over 7 bases. The germline gives CDR1 SGHRS, CDR2 YFSETQ. The V segment lost 2 bases and the J segment 3 bases; nucleotides outside the gene matches: 4. CDR3 size: 15 residues. CDR3 protein: CASSFGREDTGELFF. The CDR3 nucleotides read TGCGCCAGCAGCTTTGGCCGGGAGGACACCGGGGAGCTGTTTTTT.

Concerning this clonotype itself: A much larger clone differs from this one at a single base, so this may be a read error. The V and J genes are TRBV7-9 and TRBJ2-7; TRBD1 is a possible D gene (6 bases). Germline V lookup: CDR1 SEHNR, CDR2 FQNEAQ (reference sequence). This CDR3 is built from 15 residues. Trimming shortened V by 6 bases and J by 0 bases, and 15 bases separated the two germline ends. Written as DNA, the CDR3 is TGTGCCAGCAGTTACCCTCAGGGGAGCTCCTACGAGCAGTACTTC. Translation gives CASSYPQGSSYEQYF.

The V and J genes are TRBV6-4 and TRBJ1-1; no definite D call. CDR1 MRHNA and CDR2 SNTAGT come from the germline V gene. The CDR3 totals 13 residues. The V and J ends lost 4 bases and 1 base respectively, with 7 bases between them. The CDR3 DNA reads as TGTGCCAGCAGTGTCACAGAGAACACTGAAGCTTTCTTT. Translating gives CASSVTENTEAFF.

This clonotype came up once. This chain connects TRBV19 to TRBJ2-5; 8 bases agree with TRBD1. The CDR3 spans 13 residues. CDR1 LNHDA and CDR2 SQIVND come from the germline V gene (reference sequence). After removal of 4 bases from V and 5 bases from J, the junction contained 3 bases not matched to a gene. The CDR3 nucleotides read TGTGCCAGTAGTACAAACAGGGGGGAGACCCAGTACTTC. Amino acid sequence: CASSTNRGETQYF.

Ten or more counts support this clonotype. The V call is TRBV3-1, the J call TRBJ1-6; the D is unclear. V was clipped by 2 bases and J by 7 bases, with 12 bases between them. The CDR3 loop spans 15 amino acids. Germline CDR1 LGHDT, CDR2 YNNKEL (reference sequence). This CDR3 is CASSQLSIRNSPLHF. CDR3 nucleotide sequence: TGTGCCAGCAGCCAATTGAGCATAAGGAATTCACCCCTCCACTTT.

This clonotype was observed many times. This chain joins TRBV3-1 and TRBJ2-7, with TRBD2 matching over 10 bases. The trim removed 4 bases at V and 6 bases at J, leaving 9 bases unmatched. Looked up from germline, CDR1 is LGHDT and CDR2 is YNNKEL (reference sequence). The CDR3 is 15 amino acids. CDR3 amino acids: CASSRAAGGPGEQYF. The CDR3 DNA reads as TGTGCCAGCAGCCGAGCAGCGGGAGGGCCAGGCGAGCAGTACTTC.

This clonotype was picked up many times. The chain is built from TRBV2 and TRBJ2-7; 8 nucleotides match TRBD1. The J segment lost 3 bases and the V segment lost 6 bases, leaving 10 bases of the junction unmatched. CDR1 and CDR2 (germline): SNHLY, FYNNEI. CDR3 length equals 15 residues. The CDR3 loop is CASSAGTGGYYEQYF. CDR3 nucleotides: TGTGCCAGCAGCGCCGGGACAGGAGGCTACTACGAGCAGTACTTC.

This clonotype was recorded many times. The chain couples TRBV29-1 to TRBJ1-5; D gene uncertain. Germline V gene lookup returns CDR1 SQVTM and CDR2 ANQGSEA. V was trimmed by 4 bases and J by 0 bases, leaving 10 bases between them. The CDR3 covers 14 residues. CDR3: CSVGGGNSNQPQHF. Here the CDR3 DNA reads TGCAGCGTTGGGGGAGGGAATAGCAATCAGCCCCAGCATTTT. The complete variable domain, with remaining parts taken from reference TRBV29-1 and TRBJ1-5, reads SAVISQKPSRDICQRGTSLTIQCQVDSQVTMMFWYRQQPGQSLTLIATANQGSEATYESGFVIDKFPISRPNLTFSTLTVSNMSPEDSSIYLCSVGGGNSNQPQHFGDGTRLSIL.

This clonotype was observed many times. The V and J genes are TRBV6-1 and TRBJ2-3; 7 bases map to TRBD2. Germline V gene sequence: CDR1 MNHNS, CDR2 SASEGT. The CDR3 runs to 17 residues. The ends lost 0 bases at V and 6 bases at J; junction bases unmatched: 12. CDR3 bases: TGTGCCAGCAGTGAAGCTTTCAAGAGTTGGGGAGGGGATACGCAGTATTTT. It translates to CASSEAFKSWGGDTQYF.

Only a few counts were recorded for this clonotype. This sequence may be a read error, since a much larger clone differs from it by one base. The chain carries TRBV20-1 and TRBJ2-3; D gene unclear. The CDR3 runs to 15 residues. Germline loops: CDR1 DFQATT, CDR2 SNEGSKA (reference sequence). V was clipped by 0 bases and J by 1 base, with 11 bases between them. The CDR3 reads CSAREKSPGTDTQYF. CDR3 sequence (DNA): TGCAGTGCTAGAGAGAAAAGTCCGGGCACAGATACGCAGTATTTT.

This clonotype was found a few times. The chain carries TRBV10-3 and TRBJ2-1, with 9 bases matching TRBD1. This CDR3 region has 16 residues. The V and J ends lost 4 bases and 4 bases, in that order; junction bases with no gene match: 8. The germline V gene encodes CDR1 ENHRY and CDR2 SYGVKD. Here the CDR3 reads CAISAGQGRFYNEQFF. CDR3 in DNA: TGTGCCATCAGTGCCGGACAGGGGCGATTTTACAATGAGCAGTTCTTC.

This clonotype was counted at least ten times. The CDR3 protein is CASTYSPNYGYTF. In DNA, the CDR3 is TGTGCCAGCACGTACAGCCCCAACTATGGCTACACCTTC. This chain joins TRBV6-1 and TRBJ1-2; D not resolved. V lost 7 bases to trimming and J lost 2 bases, with 11 bases between them. The CDR3 runs to 13 residues. Germline CDR1 reads MNHNS; CDR2 reads SASEGT.

Ten or more counts support this clonotype. The chain uses TRBV11-2 and TRBJ1-2, with TRBD1 identical over 7 bases. This CDR3 has 13 residues. The germline CDR1 and CDR2 sequences are SGHAT and FQNNGV. V was pared by 5 bases and J by 8 bases, with 8 bases of the junction left unmatched. CDR3 residues: CASSPTGLSGYTF. CDR3 DNA: TGTGCCAGCAGCCCGACAGGGCTGAGCGGCTACACCTTC.

Many counts were recorded for this clonotype. The chain employs TRBV11-2 and TRBJ2-5; D is ambiguous. Germline V gene sequence: CDR1 SGHAT, CDR2 FQNNGV. The V gene lost 5 bases and the J gene lost 5 bases, with 9 bases spanning the gap. The length of the CDR3 is 12 residues. CDR3: CASSLMLETQYF. The CDR3 nucleotides read TGTGCCAGCAGCCTGATGTTGGAGACCCAGTACTTC.

This clonotype has ten or more counts. CDR3 nucleotides: TGTGCCACTTTTGCGGGGGGGCCCACAGATACGCAGTATTTT. It encodes CATFAGGPTDTQYF. The chain joins TRBV24-1 to TRBJ2-3; 9 bases agree with TRBD2. J gave up 2 bases and V 10 bases, and 6 bases lay outside the gene matches. Per the germline V gene, CDR1 is KGHDR and CDR2 is SFDVKD. The CDR3 loop spans 14 amino acids.

This clonotype was picked up a small number of times. The chain uses TRBV9 and TRBJ2-2; D remains ambiguous. The germline CDR1 and CDR2 sequences are SGDLS and YYNGEE. V lost 2 bases and J lost 1, with 9 bases in between. The CDR3 is 15 residues long. This CDR3 is CASSVADLNTGELFF. As DNA, the CDR3 is TGTGCCAGCAGCGTCGCTGATCTGAACACCGGGGAGCTGTTTTTT.

This clonotype was observed many times. The chain uses TRBV4-2 and TRBJ2-7; weak D call: TRBD1 (6 bases). In germline, CDR1 is LGHNA, CDR2 YNFKEQ. V gave up 0 bases and J gave up 1 base, with 10 bases separating them. The CDR3 is 15 residues long. The CDR3 DNA reads as TGTGCCAGCAGCCAAGAGCAGGGGTTATCCTACGAGCAGTACTTC. It yields the protein CASSQEQGLSYEQYF.

There are a few counts of this clonotype. CDR3 nucleotide sequence: TGTGCCAGTGCCTTAGCGGGAGGGGAAGATACGCAGTATTTT. Its translation: CASALAGGEDTQYF. The chain employs TRBV6-1 and TRBJ2-3, with 11 bases matching TRBD2. Germline V gene sequence: CDR1 MNHNS, CDR2 SASEGT. CDR3 length equals 14 residues. The ends lost 9 bases at V and 5 bases at J; junction bases unmatched: 7.

There are many counts of this clonotype. This chain joins TRBV20-1 and TRBJ2-5; 12 nucleotides line up with TRBD1. The CDR3 is 17 residues long. V shed 5 bases and J 4 bases; nucleotides not matched to a gene: 14. The V gene's germline CDR1 is DFQATT and CDR2 SNEGSKA (reference sequence). CDR3 amino acids: CSAFVPGQGAVGETQYF. In DNA form, the CDR3 reads TGCAGTGCTTTCGTACCGGGACAGGGGGCGGTCGGAGAGACCCAGTACTTC.

Ten or more counts support this clonotype. The chain combines TRBV10-3 with TRBJ1-3; D perhaps matches TRBD1 (6 bases). Germline V gene data show CDR1 as ENHRY and CDR2 as SYGVKD. The V and J ends lost 5 bases and 4 bases respectively, with 24 bases between them. There are 18 residues in the CDR3. The CDR3 bases are TGTGCCATCAGTCCTACTTCGGGCGGGGGCGCAGCCGGAAACACCATATATTTT. Translated, it gives CAISPTSGGGAAGNTIYF.

This clonotype was counted at least ten times. The J gene is TRBJ2-3, the V gene TRBV27, with 7 bases aligning to TRBD2. The CDR3 spans 13 residues. Germline V CDR1 and CDR2: MNHEY, SMNVEV (reference sequence). Trimming cost V 8 bases and J 7 bases; bases outside gene matches: 9. CDR3 sequence (DNA): TGTGCCAGCGAGGCGGGGGATGGAAATACGCAGTATTTT. This sequence encodes CASEAGDGNTQYF.